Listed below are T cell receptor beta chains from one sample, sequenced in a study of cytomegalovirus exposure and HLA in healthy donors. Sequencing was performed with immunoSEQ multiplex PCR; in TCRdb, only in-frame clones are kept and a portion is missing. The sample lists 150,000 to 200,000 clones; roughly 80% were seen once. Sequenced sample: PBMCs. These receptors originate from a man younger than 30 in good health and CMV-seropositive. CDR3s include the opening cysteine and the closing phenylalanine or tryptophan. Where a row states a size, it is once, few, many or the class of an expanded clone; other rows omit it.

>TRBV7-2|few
CASSPDYPHTDTQYF
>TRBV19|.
CASSRRGLTEAFF
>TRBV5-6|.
CASSNSLAGGETQYF
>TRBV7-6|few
CASSLGLGGEQFF
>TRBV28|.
CASRHQGQFGGDTQYF
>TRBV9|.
CASSVGSTGHEPQHF
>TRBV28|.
CASSLGQGNYGYTF
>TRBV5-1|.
CASSPGTPGGGYTF
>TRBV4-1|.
CASSQEGHGRFPYEQYF
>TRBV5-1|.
CASSAGLMSTDTQYF
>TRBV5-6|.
CASSPPGGRSDGYTF
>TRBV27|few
CASRSGTSGRNEQYF
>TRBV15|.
CATSRDPPRAAGNTIYF
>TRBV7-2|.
CASSLVSYEQYF
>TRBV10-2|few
CASSESGAGRSGQYF
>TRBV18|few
CASSEGDGYGYTF
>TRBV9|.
CASSVTAEGPQETQYF
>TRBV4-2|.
CASSQALPGGLAYEQYF
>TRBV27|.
CASSLAGRAYGYTF
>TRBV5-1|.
CASSLGLAEDTQYF
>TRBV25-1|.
CASSGPGNTIYF
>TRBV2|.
CASSRRRTSGSAGTQYF
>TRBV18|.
CASSPLGLAGTDTQYF
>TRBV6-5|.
CASSYHGRTTVNEQFF
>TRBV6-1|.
CASSNSAAGGEKLFF
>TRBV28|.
CASRSPTTGLGYTF
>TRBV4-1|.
CASSQEALAGGYEQYF
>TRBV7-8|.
CASSSRSGRAYYQETQYF
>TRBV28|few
CASSLVDSYEQYF
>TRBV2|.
CASSARDSTDTQYF
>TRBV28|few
CASSFFGTGGIDEQYF
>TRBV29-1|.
CSVSVDVSTDTQYF
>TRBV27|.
CASRRDTRDSPLHF
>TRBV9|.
CASSVAGTGNEQFF
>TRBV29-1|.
CSVSKTVNTEAFF
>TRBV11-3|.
CASSPGLAGYNEQFF
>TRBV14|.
CASSQGQGVAGNTIYF
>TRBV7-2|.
CASSLGASFNEQYF
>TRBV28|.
CASSVSRGRTNEKLFF
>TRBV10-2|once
CASSLSGLAGSSADTQYF
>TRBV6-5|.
CASSFEVNTEAFF
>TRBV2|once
CASDFAGGTDTQYF
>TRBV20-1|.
CSARNRETQYF
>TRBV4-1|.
CASSQELMTNYGYTF
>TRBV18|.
CASSPPGLADTDTQYF
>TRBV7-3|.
CASSDTGTAPYEQYF
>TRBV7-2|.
CASRLQGSSYEQYF